This T cell receptor beta chain was retrieved from a study of blood T cell repertoires in COVID-19. At the level of the study: Acute-phase and convalescent COVID-19 samples originated in the United States, Italy and Spain. PBMCs, B-cell-depleted T cells, or T cells were the source of the cDNA or gDNA that made up the material.

The J segment lost 6 bases and the V segment lost 4 bases, leaving 9 bases of the junction unmatched. Germline-derived CDR1 and CDR2 are MDHEN and SYDVKM. The CDR3 consists of 15 residues. Sequenced by immunoSEQ multiplex PCR; TCRdb stores in-frame clones only, minus some. The table includes nearly 250,000 clones, approximately 90% detected once. The cohort comprised adults aged 18 to 89 years residing in around 25 US areas. Participants' reported clinical history set cohort assignment. The sequence was collected from a man aged 50-59 years who had been exposed to COVID-19. This chain links TRBV28 with TRBJ2-1; 7 bases line up with TRBD1. The source material was PBMCs or T cells enriched from blood (not recorded which). CDR3 loop: CASSSDRVSGNEQFF. Here the CDR3 DNA reads TGTGCCAGCAGTTCCGACAGGGTATCAGGCAATGAGCAGTTCTTC.